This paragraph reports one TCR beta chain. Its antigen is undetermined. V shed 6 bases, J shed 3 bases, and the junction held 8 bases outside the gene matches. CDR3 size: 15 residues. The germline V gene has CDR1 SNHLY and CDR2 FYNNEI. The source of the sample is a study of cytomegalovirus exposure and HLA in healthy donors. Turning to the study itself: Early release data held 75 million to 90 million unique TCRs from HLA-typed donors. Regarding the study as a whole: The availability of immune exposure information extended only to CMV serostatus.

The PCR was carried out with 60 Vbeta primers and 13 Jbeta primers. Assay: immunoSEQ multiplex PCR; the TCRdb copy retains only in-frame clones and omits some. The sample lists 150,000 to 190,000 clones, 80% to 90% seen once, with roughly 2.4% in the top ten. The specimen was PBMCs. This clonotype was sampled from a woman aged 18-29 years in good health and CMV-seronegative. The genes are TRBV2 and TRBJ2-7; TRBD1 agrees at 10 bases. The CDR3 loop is CASREFRDRGYEQYF. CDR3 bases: TGTGCCAGCAGAGAGTTCCGGGACAGGGGCTACGAGCAGTACTTC. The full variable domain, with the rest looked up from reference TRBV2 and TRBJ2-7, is EPEVTQTPSHQVTQMGQEVILRCVPISNHLYFYWYRQILGQKVEFLVSFYNNEISEKSEIFDDQFSVERPDGSNFTLKIRSTKLEDSAMYFCASREFRDRGYEQYFGPGTRLTVT.